A selection of T cell receptor beta chains follows, all from one sample in a study of CD8 T cells in Susac syndrome. TCRdb used MiXCR to reprocess the immunoSEQ multiplex PCR reads, holding one entry per CDR3 protein. The sample includes 100,000 or so distinct CDR3 sequences, about nine tenths of them seen just once. The sample consisted of CD4+ T cells from PBMCs. Source of these receptors: a human donor in good health. CDR3s include the opening cysteine and the closing phenylalanine or tryptophan. D genes are given only for firm matches. Not all rows give a size; the values are once, few, many and, for expanded clones, a class.

>16|TRBJ2-5|-|-|TRBV20-1
TGCAGTGCTACGCCCAACGAAGGGACGCTCCAAGAGACCCAGTACTTC
CSATPNEGTLQETQYF
>15|TRBJ1-6|-|-|TRBV20-1
TGCAGTGCTGGGCGGGGCAGTGGATTTAATTCACCCCTCCACTTT
CSAGRGSGFNSPLHF
>15|TRBJ2-7|TRBD1|-|TRBV4-2
TGTGCCAGCAGCCAAGTCCGGACAGGGAGCTACGAGCAGTACTTC
CASSQVRTGSYEQYF
>18|TRBJ1-2|TRBD1|-|TRBV20-1
TGCAGTGCTAGAGATGGATCCTTGAGGACAGGCTCGAACTATGGCTACACCTTC
CSARDGSLRTGSNYGYTF
>14|TRBJ1-2|TRBD1|-|TRBV5-1
TGCGCCAGCAGCCACGGACAGGGAAGTAATGGCTACACCTTC
CASSHGQGSNGYTF
>16|TRBJ2-1|TRBD2|-|TRBV7-7
TGTGCCAGCAGCTTATCAGCGGGAGGGCTAAACAATGAGCAGTTCTTC
CASSLSAGGLNNEQFF
>12|TRBJ2-7|TRBD1|-|TRBV5-1
TGCGCCAGCAGTACAGGGGTAGACGAGCAGTACTTC
CASSTGVDEQYF
>17|TRBJ2-4|-|-|TRBV6-2/TRBV6-3
TGTGCCAGCAGTATCCGAGGGAGCGCAGTAGCCAAAAACATTCAGTACTTC
CASSIRGSAVAKNIQYF
>14|TRBJ2-1|TRBD2|-|TRBV20-1
TGCAGTGCTAGCGCCGGGAGGACCGGCAATGAGCAGTTCTTC
CSASAGRTGNEQFF
>16|TRBJ2-6|-|-|TRBV3-1
TGTGCCAGCAGCGTAAACACGGGGACTGGGGCCAACGTCCTGACTTTC
CASSVNTGTGANVLTF
>13|TRBJ1-2|-|-|TRBV4-1
TGCGCCAGCAGCCAAGATGGGGGGTATGGCTACACCTTC
CASSQDGGYGYTF
>15|TRBJ2-2|TRBD2|-|TRBV12-3/TRBV12-4
TGTGCCAGCAGTTTATGGACTAGCTCCGCCGGGGAGCTGTTTTTT
CASSLWTSSAGELFF
>14|TRBJ1-4|-|-|TRBV10-3
TGTGCCATCAGTCCACAGGGAATTAATGAAAAACTGTTTTTT
CAISPQGINEKLFF
>11|TRBJ1-2|-|-|TRBV27
TGTGCCAGCCGCGGGCCGTATGGCTACACCTTC
CASRGPYGYTF
>16|TRBJ2-3|-|-|TRBV5-1
TGCGCCAGCAGCCCGCGACAGGCCTCTAGCACAGATACGCAGTATTTT
CASSPRQASSTDTQYF
>13|TRBJ1-5|-|once|TRBV20-1
TGCAGTGCTGAGGGCGGGGGGAATCAGCCCCAGCATTTT
CSAEGGGNQPQHF
>16|TRBJ2-1|TRBD2|-|TRBV9
TGTGCCAGCAGCGTAGATGAGCGGGGGACCTACAATGAGCAGTTCTTC
CASSVDERGTYNEQFF
>14|TRBJ2-7|-|-|TRBV7-2
TGTGCCAGCAGCTTAGGGGTATCCGACTACGAGCAGTACTTC
CASSLGVSDYEQYF
>18|TRBJ1-2|-|-|TRBV12-3/TRBV12-4
TGTGCCAGCAGTTTAAGGGCCTTAACAGGGACCGGTAACTATGGCTACACCTTC
CASSLRALTGTGNYGYTF
>17|TRBJ1-1|TRBD1|-|TRBV5-1
TGCGCCAGCAGCTTCCGGTCGGGACAGCAGGGGCTCCCTGAAGCTTTCTTT
CASSFRSGQQGLPEAFF
>12|TRBJ2-2|-|-|TRBV5-4
TGTGCCAGCAGCTTGATCGCCGGGGAGCTGTTTTTT
CASSLIAGELFF
>13|TRBJ2-1|TRBD2|-|TRBV20-1
TGCAGTACATTAGCGGGGGGGGGAAATGAGCAGTTCTTC
CSTLAGGGNEQFF
>14|TRBJ1-4|-|few|TRBV6-2/TRBV6-3
TGTGCCAGCAGTCGCGGAGAGCTCAATGAAAAACTGTTTTTT
CASSRGELNEKLFF
>16|TRBJ2-3|TRBD2|-|TRBV7-3
TGTGCCAGCAGCCAATCGGGGGGACGATCCACAGATACGCAGTATTTT
CASSQSGGRSTDTQYF
>14|TRBJ2-7|-|once|TRBV7-2
TGTGCCAGCAGCTTAGTGAGCCAAAGTAACGAGCAGTACTTC
CASSLVSQSNEQYF
>14|TRBJ1-2|-|-|TRBV7-8
TGTGCCAGCAGCTTAGACCAGGCCTTCTATGGCTACACCTTC
CASSLDQAFYGYTF
>13|TRBJ2-7|TRBD2|few|TRBV12-3/TRBV12-4
TGTGCCAGCAGCCGGGGAGGGAGCTACGAGCAGTACTTC
CASSRGGSYEQYF
>14|TRBJ1-5|TRBD1|-|TRBV6-2/TRBV6-3
TGTGCCAGCAGTCTCGGGACAGTAAATCAGCCCCAGCATTTT
CASSLGTVNQPQHF
>15|TRBJ2-5|TRBD1|-|TRBV5-1
TGCGCCAGCAGCTTGGTGGGGGACAGGGCGGAGACCCAGTACTTC
CASSLVGDRAETQYF
>17|TRBJ1-3|-|-|TRBV7-9
TGTGCCAGCAGCTTAGCGGAGAGATTGCGCTCTGGAAACACCATATATTTT
CASSLAERLRSGNTIYF
>13|TRBJ1-1|-|-|TRBV11-2
TGTGCCAGCAGCTTAGCGACGAACACTGAAGCTTTCTTT
CASSLATNTEAFF
>16|TRBJ2-7|-|-|TRBV20-1
TGCAGTGCTCCCATTAGACCCCGCATGTCTGGGAACGAGCAGTACTTC
CSAPIRPRMSGNEQYF
>14|TRBJ2-7|-|-|TRBV29-1
TGCAGCGTTGCCCGGGACGGAAGCTCCTACGAGCAGTACTTC
CSVARDGSSYEQYF
>13|TRBJ2-7|-|once|TRBV24-1
TGTGCCACCAGTGATCCCGGGCACCCGGAGCAGTACTTC
CATSDPGHPEQYF
>15|TRBJ1-4|TRBD1|-|TRBV4-3
TGCGCCAGCAGAGACGGACAGGAGTCTAATGAAAAACTGTTTTTT
CASRDGQESNEKLFF
>16|TRBJ1-2|-|-|TRBV7-8
TGTGCCAGCAGACCGGGGGGGGGCGGAAACTTCTATGGCTACACCTTC
CASRPGGGGNFYGYTF
>15|TRBJ1-2|-|-|TRBV20-1
TGCAGTGCTAGAGACGCGTGGCAGGGCGGATATGGCTACACCTTC
CSARDAWQGGYGYTF
>15|TRBJ1-1|TRBD1|once|TRBV7-2
TGTGCCAGCAGCTCCTCGGGACAGGGGTATAGGAATGCTTTCTTT
CASSSSGQGYRNAFF
>17|TRBJ2-7|TRBD2|-|TRBV4-3
TGCGCCAGCAGCCAAGGTACTAGCGGGGGTCGATCCTACGAGCAGTACTTC
CASSQGTSGGRSYEQYF
>14|TRBJ1-1|TRBD1|-|TRBV6-2/TRBV6-3
TGTGCCAGCAGTTTAGAGGGGGCTCGCACTGAAGCTTTCTTT
CASSLEGARTEAFF
>14|TRBJ2-7|TRBD1|-|TRBV6-1
TGTGCCAGCAGTGGGACAGGGGGACTTTACGAGCAGTACTTC
CASSGTGGLYEQYF
>19|TRBJ2-7|TRBD2|-|TRBV20-1
TGCAGTGCTAGGCCGGGACTAGCGGGAGGGCGAGTTTCCCCTCCCGAGCAGTACTTC
CSARPGLAGGRVSPPEQYF